A single sample is the source of the 9 T cell receptor beta chains below, sequenced in a study of early T cells in non-severe SARS-CoV-2 infection. MiXCR was run by TCRdb on the 5' RACE reads, yielding one entry per CDR3 protein. This sample carries fewer than 55,000 distinct CDR3 sequences, about 9.7% of them seen once, and the ten largest clones take 4.2%. The sample consisted of whole blood. The receptor set was obtained from an adult who was a healthcare worker with PCR-confirmed SARS-CoV-2 infection or an uninfected control (not recorded which).

This clonotype appeared a few times. The genes are TRBV29-1 and TRBJ2-1, with TRBD2 as a possible D gene (5 bases). V lost 6 bases to trimming and J lost 10 bases, with 19 bases between them. This CDR3 is built from 13 residues. Germline V gene sequence: CDR1 SQVTM, CDR2 ANQGSEA. Written as DNA, the CDR3 is TGCAGCGTAGATAGCGTTGGGAGAAGGGAGCAGTTCTTC. Its translation is CSVDSVGRREQFF.

The chain is built from TRBV7-2 and TRBJ2-7, with TRBD2 as a possible D gene (5 bases). This CDR3 has 15 residues. With 6 bases removed from V and 1 base from J, the gap between germline ends came to 16 bases. Looked up from germline, CDR1 is SGHTA and CDR2 is FQGNSA. The CDR3 region has the DNA TGTGCCAGCAGTAAAGCGGTGGGATCGTCCTACGAGCAGTACTTC. Its protein is CASSKAVGSSYEQYF.

This clonotype was observed at least ten times. The chain joins TRBV29-1 to TRBJ1-2, with 11 bases aligning to TRBD1. The CDR3 extends over 13 amino acids. Germline trimming cut 7 bases from V and 1 base from J; bases unmatched to any gene: 2. Per germline, CDR1 SQVTM and CDR2 ANQGSEA. This CDR3 is CSAGTGGNYGYTF. CDR3 DNA: TGCAGCGCAGGGACAGGGGGTAACTATGGCTACACCTTC.

This clonotype has ten or more counts. J is TRBJ2-4 and V is TRBV7-2; the D is unclear. Trimming took off 2 bases at V and 0 bases at J, with 8 bases between the two ends. The CDR3 length is 15 residues. Germline V gene sequence: CDR1 SGHTA, CDR2 FQGNSA. The DNA of the CDR3 is TGTGCCAGCAGCTTATGGCAACTAGCCAAAAACATTCAGTACTTC. It codes for CASSLWQLAKNIQYF. Full variable domain (remainder filled in from reference TRBV7-2 and TRBJ2-4): GAGVSQSPSNKVTEKGKDVELRCDPISGHTALYWYRQSLGQGLEFLIYFQGNSAPDKSGLPSDRFSAERTGGSVSTLTIQRTQQEDSAVYLCASSLWQLAKNIQYFGAGTRLSVL.

This clonotype was counted many times. V usage is TRBV3-1 and J usage is TRBJ1-4, with unresolved D. Germline assignment: CDR1 LGHDT and CDR2 YNNKEL (reference sequence). V was cut by 2 bases and J by 8 bases, with 6 bases left in between. This CDR3 spans 12 amino acids. In nucleotides, the CDR3 is TGTGCCAGCAGCCAACTACAAGAAAAACTGTTTTTT. Residues: CASSQLQEKLFF. Combining the CDR3 with reference TRBV3-1 and TRBJ1-4 gives the whole variable domain DTAVSQTPKYLVTQMGNDKSIKCEQNLGHDTMYWYKQDSKKFLKIMFSYNNKELIINETVPNRFSPKSPDKAHLNLHINSLELGDSAVYFCASSQLQEKLFFGSGTQLSVL.

This clonotype has at least ten counts. V is TRBV20-1 and J is TRBJ2-7; 9 nucleotides match TRBD1. The V gene end was trimmed by 5 bases and the J gene end by 0 bases; junction bases not matched to a gene: 17. The CDR3 spans 18 residues. CDR1 is DFQATT and CDR2 is SNEGSKA in the germline V gene (reference sequence). CDR3 nucleotide sequence: TGCAGTGCTCGGATCCGGGACAGGGCACGCCAAAGCTCCTACGAGCAGTACTTC. Protein sequence: CSARIRDRARQSSYEQYF.

This clonotype has a count of ten or more. This chain links TRBV14 with TRBJ1-1; no reliable D call. Germline V CDR1 and CDR2: SGHDN, FVKESK. The CDR3 is made up of 13 amino acids. V was trimmed by 0 bases and J by 1 base, leaving 3 bases between them. CDR3 DNA: TGTGCCAGCAGCCAAGATCCGAACACTGAAGCTTTCTTT. Amino acids: CASSQDPNTEAFF.

This sequence joins TRBV6-2 or TRBV6-3 and TRBJ2-3; 8 bases map to TRBD2. This CDR3 has 14 residues. J lost 4 bases, V lost 6 bases, and 6 bases had no gene match. Germline CDR1 reads MNHEY; CDR2 reads SVGEGT. CDR3 nucleotide sequence: TGTGCCAGCAGCGGGACTAGATCTGCAGATACGCAGTATTTT. Amino acids: CASSGTRSADTQYF.

The table lists this clonotype with many counts. The chain uses TRBV7-7 and TRBJ2-5; D is uncertain. Deletions cut 2 bases from V and 7 bases from J, with 11 bases between. CDR3 length equals 13 residues. Germline V gene sequence: CDR1 SSHAT, CDR2 FNYEAQ (reference sequence). The CDR3 nucleotides are TGTGCCAGCAGCTTAAAGGGCCGAGGGACCCAGTACTTC. Protein sequence: CASSLKGRGTQYF.